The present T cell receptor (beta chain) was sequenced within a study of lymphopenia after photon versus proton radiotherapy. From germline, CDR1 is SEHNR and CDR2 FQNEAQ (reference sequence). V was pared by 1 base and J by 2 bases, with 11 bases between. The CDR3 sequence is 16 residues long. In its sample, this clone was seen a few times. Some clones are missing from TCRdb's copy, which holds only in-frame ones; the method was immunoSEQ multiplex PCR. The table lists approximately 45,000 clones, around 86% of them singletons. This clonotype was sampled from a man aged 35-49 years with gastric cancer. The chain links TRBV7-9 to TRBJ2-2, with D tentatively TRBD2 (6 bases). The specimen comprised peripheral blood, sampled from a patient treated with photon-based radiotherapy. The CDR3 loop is CASSLDIGGNTGELFF. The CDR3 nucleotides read TGTGCCAGCAGCTTAGACATCGGGGGTAACACCGGGGAGCTGTTTTTT.